This TCR beta chain originates from a study of identical twins. Germline CDR1 is MGHRA and CDR2 is YSYEKL. Trimming shortened V by 4 bases and J by 4 bases, and 16 bases separated the two germline ends. This CDR3 spans 16 amino acids. This clonotype was picked up many times. TCRdb itself ran the 5' RACE reads through MiXCR, one entry per CDR3 protein. This sample yields around 95,000 distinct CDR3 sequences, of which 4.5% to 6.5% are seen a single time; about an eighth belongs to the top ten. The chain links TRBV4-1 to TRBJ2-2; D tentatively fits TRBD1 or TRBD2 (6 bases each). Input material: memory T cells sorted from blood. This TCR came from a woman between 45 and 60 years old in good health. The CDR3 bases are TGCGCCAGCAGCCTAAGGGGGGAGAAGAGCACCGGGGAGCTGTTTTTT. This sequence encodes CASSLRGEKSTGELFF.